A selection of T cell receptor beta chains follows, all from one sample in a study of OX40 agonist ivuxolimab in advanced cancers. Profiled with immunoSEQ multiplex PCR; TCRdb holds only in-frame clones, not every one. The data show around 90,000 clones, roughly 86% seen once. Material: CD4+ or CD8+ T cells sorted from blood, obtained in a trial of the OX40 agonist ivuxolimab. The receptors here all came from an adult with an advanced solid tumor such as melanoma, head and neck, liver or kidney cancer. CDR3s include the opening cysteine and the closing phenylalanine or tryptophan. D genes are given only for firm matches. A row's size may be missing; if present it is once, few, many or a size class.

cdr3_aa: CSVPGQANEQFF
cdr3_nt: TGCAGCGTACCGGGACAGGCCAATGAGCAGTTCTTC
v_call: TRBV29-1
clone_size: NA
j_call: TRBJ2-1
d_call: TRBD1
cdr3_length: 12

cdr3_aa: CASSLGSGGNQPQHF
cdr3_nt: TGTGCCAGCAGTTTAGGGTCAGGGGGCAATCAGCCCCAGCATTTT
v_call: TRBV27
clone_size: few
j_call: TRBJ1-5
d_call: NA
cdr3_length: 15

cdr3_aa: CASSIERNSNQPQHF
cdr3_nt: TGTGCCAGTAGTATAGAAAGAAATAGCAATCAGCCCCAGCATTTT
v_call: TRBV19
clone_size: NA
j_call: TRBJ1-5
d_call: NA
cdr3_length: 15

cdr3_aa: CTSSPYRGGSYNEQFF
cdr3_nt: TGCACCAGCAGCCCCTACCGCGGGGGCTCCTACAATGAGCAGTTCTTC
v_call: TRBV1
clone_size: NA
j_call: TRBJ2-1
d_call: NA
cdr3_length: 16

cdr3_aa: CASSQPGNTIYF
cdr3_nt: TGTGCCAGCAGCCAACCTGGAAACACCATATATTTT
v_call: TRBV14
clone_size: NA
j_call: TRBJ1-3
d_call: NA
cdr3_length: 12

cdr3_aa: CASRSGQATGPQHF
cdr3_nt: TGTGCCAGCAGAAGTGGACAGGCCACTGGGCCCCAGCATTTT
v_call: TRBV6-6
clone_size: few
j_call: TRBJ1-5
d_call: TRBD1
cdr3_length: 14

cdr3_aa: CASSPRSGANTGELFF
cdr3_nt: TGTGCCAGCAGCCCCCGCAGCGGGGCGAACACCGGGGAGCTGTTTTTT
v_call: TRBV9
clone_size: once
j_call: TRBJ2-2
d_call: TRBD2
cdr3_length: 16

cdr3_aa: CASTSGTSYEQYF
cdr3_nt: TGTGCCAGCACAAGCGGGACTTCTTACGAGCAGTACTTC
v_call: TRBV6-5
clone_size: NA
j_call: TRBJ2-7
d_call: TRBD2
cdr3_length: 13

cdr3_aa: CASSLRSREKLFF
cdr3_nt: TGTGCCAGCTCCCTTCGAAGTCGGGAAAAACTGTTTTTT
v_call: TRBV27
clone_size: NA
j_call: TRBJ1-4
d_call: NA
cdr3_length: 13

cdr3_aa: CASSLGTGREQYF
cdr3_nt: TGCGCCAGCAGCTTGGGGACAGGGCGCGAGCAGTACTTC
v_call: TRBV5-1
clone_size: NA
j_call: TRBJ2-7
d_call: TRBD1
cdr3_length: 13

cdr3_aa: CASSPWTGALEAFF
cdr3_nt: TGTGCCAGCAGCCCATGGACAGGGGCGCTCGAAGCTTTCTTT
v_call: TRBV7-9
clone_size: NA
j_call: TRBJ1-1
d_call: TRBD1
cdr3_length: 14

cdr3_aa: CASSSLFDGTEAFF
cdr3_nt: TGTGCCAGTAGTTCCCTCTTCGATGGTACTGAAGCTTTCTTT
v_call: TRBV19
clone_size: NA
j_call: TRBJ1-1
d_call: NA
cdr3_length: 14

cdr3_aa: CASSLLQGGSTEAFF
cdr3_nt: TGTGCCAGCAGCTTACTTCAGGGGGGTAGCACTGAAGCTTTCTTT
v_call: TRBV7-9
clone_size: NA
j_call: TRBJ1-1
d_call: TRBD1
cdr3_length: 15

cdr3_aa: CAIRPGQGAIPEAFF
cdr3_nt: TGTGCCATCAGGCCGGGACAGGGGGCTATCCCTGAAGCTTTCTTT
v_call: TRBV10-3
clone_size: once
j_call: TRBJ1-1
d_call: TRBD1
cdr3_length: 15

cdr3_aa: CASSPMSYNSPLHF
cdr3_nt: TGTGCCAGTAGCCCCATGAGCTATAATTCACCCCTCCACTTT
v_call: TRBV19
clone_size: NA
j_call: TRBJ1-6
d_call: NA
cdr3_length: 14

cdr3_aa: CASSLDRLAGVGNEQFF
cdr3_nt: TGTGCCAGCAGCCTTGATAGACTAGCGGGAGTGGGGAATGAGCAGTTCTTC
v_call: TRBV7-9
clone_size: NA
j_call: TRBJ2-1
d_call: TRBD2
cdr3_length: 17

cdr3_aa: CASSLDLGVNTEAFF
cdr3_nt: TGTGCCAGCAGCTTAGACTTGGGGGTGAACACTGAAGCTTTCTTT
v_call: TRBV7-9
clone_size: NA
j_call: TRBJ1-1
d_call: NA
cdr3_length: 15

cdr3_aa: CASSLVASGDTDTQYF
cdr3_nt: TGTGCCAGCAGCTTAGTGGCTAGCGGCGACACAGATACGCAGTATTTT
v_call: TRBV7-2
clone_size: NA
j_call: TRBJ2-3
d_call: TRBD2
cdr3_length: 16

cdr3_aa: CASSLLRANTEAFF
cdr3_nt: TGTGCCAGCAGCTTACTCAGGGCCAACACTGAAGCTTTCTTT
v_call: TRBV7-9
clone_size: once
j_call: TRBJ1-1
d_call: NA
cdr3_length: 14

cdr3_aa: CASSHGGSTEAFF
cdr3_nt: TGCGCCAGCAGCCACGGGGGGAGCACTGAAGCTTTCTTT
v_call: TRBV4-1
clone_size: NA
j_call: TRBJ1-1
d_call: NA
cdr3_length: 13

cdr3_aa: CASSQDRGARNSPLHF
cdr3_nt: TGCGCCAGCAGCCAAGATCGGGGGGCTAGGAATTCACCCCTCCACTTT
v_call: TRBV4-3
clone_size: NA
j_call: TRBJ1-6
d_call: NA
cdr3_length: 16

cdr3_aa: CASSRDRGQTEGQYF
cdr3_nt: TGTGCCAGCAGCCGGGACAGGGGGCAAACCGAGGGGCAGTACTTC
v_call: TRBV7-2
clone_size: NA
j_call: TRBJ2-7
d_call: TRBD1
cdr3_length: 15

cdr3_aa: CASSGTSLDTQYF
cdr3_nt: TGCGCCAGCAGTGGGACTAGCCTCGATACGCAGTATTTT
v_call: TRBV5-1
clone_size: NA
j_call: TRBJ2-3
d_call: TRBD2
cdr3_length: 13

cdr3_aa: CAWTGGANYGYTF
cdr3_nt: TGTGCCTGGACAGGGGGCGCGAACTATGGCTACACCTTC
v_call: TRBV30
clone_size: NA
j_call: TRBJ1-2
d_call: TRBD1
cdr3_length: 13

cdr3_aa: CASSLGDRDTEKLFF
cdr3_nt: TGTGCCAGCAGCTTAGGGGACAGGGATACTGAAAAACTGTTTTTT
v_call: TRBV7-9
clone_size: once
j_call: TRBJ1-4
d_call: TRBD1
cdr3_length: 15

cdr3_aa: CASSLSTGTSGRNYEQYF
cdr3_nt: TGTGCCAGCAGTTTATCGACAGGGACTAGCGGGAGGAACTACGAGCAGTACTTC
v_call: TRBV27
clone_size: NA
j_call: TRBJ2-7
d_call: TRBD2
cdr3_length: 18

cdr3_aa: CASSPWTGGAHNEQFF
cdr3_nt: TGTGCCAGCAGTCCATGGACAGGGGGCGCCCACAATGAGCAGTTCTTC
v_call: TRBV28
clone_size: NA
j_call: TRBJ2-1
d_call: TRBD1
cdr3_length: 16

cdr3_aa: CASSGGQGAPLFYGYTF
cdr3_nt: TGTGCCAGCAGCGGAGGACAGGGGGCGCCCCTTTTCTATGGCTACACCTTC
v_call: TRBV9
clone_size: NA
j_call: TRBJ1-2
d_call: TRBD1
cdr3_length: 17